One sample yielded the 20 T cell receptor beta chains listed below, sequenced in a study of shared clonotypes between healthy human individuals. TCRdb keeps only in-frame clones here, not all; method: immunoSEQ multiplex PCR. The data contain about 2.1 million clones, 93% of them singletons. Terminally differentiated effector memory CD45RA+ cells were excluded from the naive CD8 cells, which were CD45RO-negative and positively selected for CCR7. Sequencing used naive CD8+ T cells from PBMCs. These receptors all stem from a man between 18 and 29 years old in good health. Some clones in this sample may be carry-over from other donors' samples.

The chain couples TRBV27 to TRBJ2-5; D remains unclear. With 2 bases removed from V and 5 bases from J, the gap between germline ends came to 12 bases. CDR3 length equals 14 residues. Germline V gene lookup returns CDR1 MNHEY and CDR2 SMNVEV (reference sequence). In DNA form, the CDR3 reads TGTGCCAGCAGTTTAAGGGCGAGTGTGGAGACCCAGTACTTC. Translated, it gives CASSLRASVETQYF.

The chain employs TRBV27 and TRBJ1-2, with 11 bases aligning to TRBD1. The V gene end was trimmed by 4 bases and the J gene end by 7 bases; junction bases not matched to a gene: 5. The CDR3 sequence is 14 residues long. The germline V gene encodes CDR1 MNHEY and CDR2 SMNVEV (reference sequence). This CDR3 reads CASSSRTGGFGYTF. As DNA, the CDR3 is TGTGCCAGCAGTTCCCGGACAGGGGGCTTTGGCTACACCTTC.

The rearrangement joins TRBV27 to TRBJ2-1, with 10 bases lining up with TRBD1. Germline-derived CDR1 and CDR2 are MNHEY and SMNVEV (reference sequence). V shed 3 bases, J shed 7 bases, and the junction held 9 bases outside the gene matches. This CDR3 comprises 16 residues. Written as DNA, the CDR3 is TGTGCCAGCAGTTTTTCCCCGGGGACAGGGGTGAATGAGCAGTTCTTC. It yields the protein CASSFSPGTGVNEQFF.

V is TRBV11-2 and J is TRBJ1-5; D unclear. V was shortened by 3 bases and J by 0 bases, with 9 bases between the two germline ends. There are 15 residues in the CDR3. CDR1 is SGHAT, CDR2 FQNNGV, per germline. The DNA of the CDR3 is TGTGCCAGCAGCTTCGGGGTGGGTAGCAATCAGCCCCAGCATTTT. Amino acids: CASSFGVGSNQPQHF.

The chain has TRBV4-3 and TRBJ2-1, with 7 bases fitting TRBD2. The junction had 13 bases not matched to a gene; V was cut back by 4 bases and J by 1 base. This CDR3 has 18 amino acids. Germline V lookup: CDR1 LGHNA, CDR2 YSLEER. This CDR3 reads CASSPNLPLAESYNEQFF. The CDR3 DNA sequence: TGCGCCAGCAGCCCTAACCTGCCCCTAGCGGAGTCCTACAATGAGCAGTTCTTC.

The chain links TRBV7-9 to TRBJ2-5; no definite D call. V was cut by 5 bases and J by 3 bases, with 16 bases left in between. Per germline, CDR1 SEHNR and CDR2 FQNEAQ (reference sequence). CDR3 length: 15 residues. Written as DNA, the CDR3 is TGTGCCAGCAGCCCCAACACGGAGATTAAAGAGACCCAGTACTTC. Encoded protein: CASSPNTEIKETQYF.

The chain combines TRBV4-1 with TRBJ2-7, with D possibly matching TRBD1 (5 bases). CDR3 length: 14 residues. The ends were cut back, 1 base at V and 3 bases at J, with 10 bases in the middle. Germline assignment: CDR1 MGHRA and CDR2 YSYEKL. The CDR3 spells CASSQVQASYEQYF. The CDR3 region has the DNA TGCGCCAGCAGCCAAGTACAGGCAAGCTACGAGCAGTACTTC.

The chain carries TRBV25-1 and TRBJ2-6; D is uncertain. CDR1 and CDR2 (germline): MGHDK, SYGVNS. This CDR3 contains 13 residues. Trimming took 6 bases from V and 2 from J, leaving 5 bases between them. CDR3 bases: TGTGCCAGCAGGCCTACTGGGGCCAACGTCCTGACTTTC. Protein sequence: CASRPTGANVLTF.

For the CDR3, the DNA is TGTGCCAGCAGCGAAGCAGGGACCCATGAGACCCAGTACTTC. Residues: CASSEAGTHETQYF. The chain is built from TRBV9 and TRBJ2-5; D tentatively reads TRBD1 or TRBD2 (5 bases each). The V gene's germline CDR1 is SGDLS and CDR2 YYNGEE. With 3 bases removed from V and 5 bases from J, the gap between germline ends came to 14 bases. The CDR3 is 14 amino acids.

This clone was observed a single time. This rearrangement joins TRBV15 to TRBJ2-3; 7 bases are a match to TRBD1. Germline-derived CDR1 and CDR2 are LNHNV and YYDKDF (reference sequence). J gave up 2 bases and V 3 bases, and 8 bases lay outside the gene matches. The CDR3 covers 16 residues. CDR3 in amino acids: CATSRDYTGDTDTQYF. In nucleotides, the CDR3 is TGTGCCACCAGCAGGGATTATACAGGGGACACAGATACGCAGTATTTT. The full variable domain, with the rest looked up from reference TRBV15 and TRBJ2-3, is DAMVIQNPRYQVTQFGKPVTLSCSQTLNHNVMYWYQQKSSQAPKLLFHYYDKDFNNEADTPDNFQSRRPNTSFCFLDIRSPGLGDTAMYLCATSRDYTGDTDTQYFGPGTRLTVL.

The rearrangement links TRBV27 to TRBJ2-1; 8 bases map to TRBD1. With 6 bases clipped from V and 0 bases from J, the junction kept 4 bases outside the gene matches. Germline values: CDR1 MNHEY, CDR2 SMNVEV (reference sequence). The CDR3 spans 15 residues. The CDR3 spells CASSQGAGSYNEQFF. CDR3 nucleotide sequence: TGTGCCAGCAGCCAGGGGGCGGGCTCCTACAATGAGCAGTTCTTC.

In its sample, this clone was seen once. The chain recombines TRBV5-1 with TRBJ2-1; 11 bases match TRBD2. This CDR3 region has 16 residues. Germline-derived CDR1 and CDR2 are SGHRS and YFSETQ. The V segment lost 0 bases and the J segment 8 bases; nucleotides outside the gene matches: 7. CDR3 residues: CASSLGWLAGGDEQFF. CDR3 in DNA: TGCGCCAGCAGCTTGGGCTGGCTAGCGGGAGGCGATGAGCAGTTCTTC. Combining the CDR3 with reference TRBV5-1 and TRBJ2-1 gives the whole variable domain KAGVTQTPRYLIKTRGQQVTLSCSPISGHRSVSWYQQTPGQGLQFLFEYFSETQRNKGNFPGRFSGRQFSNSRSEMNVSTLELGDSALYLCASSLGWLAGGDEQFFGPGTRLTVL.

The gene calls are TRBV29-1 and TRBJ2-5; the match to TRBD1 covers 9 bases. The CDR3 has 18 residues. J gave up 5 bases and V 6 bases, and 22 bases lay outside the gene matches. CDR1 and CDR2 from the germline V gene are SQVTM and ANQGSEA. DNA for the CDR3: TGCAGCGTAGCCATGCGGCCGATCCGGGACAGGGTGTATGAGACCCAGTACTTC. The encoded protein is CSVAMRPIRDRVYETQYF.

For this clone: This sample also contains other DNA sequences that code for the same CDR3. The V gene is TRBV6-6, the J gene TRBJ2-7, with TRBD2 matching 8 bases. This CDR3 region has 15 residues. With 0 bases clipped from V and 1 base from J, the junction kept 2 bases outside the gene matches. The germline V gene has CDR1 MNHNY and CDR2 SVGAGI (reference sequence). Here the CDR3 reads CASSYSPSGSYEQYF. As DNA, the CDR3 is TGTGCCAGCAGTTACTCGCCTAGCGGGTCCTACGAGCAGTACTTC.

CDR3 loop: CASSEQPNEQFF. The CDR3 DNA reads as TGTGCCAGCAGTGAACAGCCCAATGAGCAGTTCTTC. The chain recombines TRBV7-6 with TRBJ2-1; unclear D gene. Trimming left V 6 bases short and J 6 bases short, with 9 bases between. Germline CDR1 and CDR2: SGHVS and FNYEAQ. The CDR3 is 12 amino acids.

The V gene is TRBV21-1, the J gene TRBJ2-1. TRBV21-1 is reported as a pseudogene. The CDR3 contains 14 residues. The CDR3: CASSKNASGHEQFF. The CDR3 bases are TGTGCCAGCAGCAAAAATGCCTCGGGGCATGAGCAGTTCTTC.

This clone appeared a single time. V usage is TRBV9 and J usage is TRBJ2-1; D not certain. V dropped 3 bases and J dropped 6 bases, with 13 bases sitting between them. Germline V gene lookup returns CDR1 SGDLS and CDR2 YYNGEE. CDR3 length: 14 amino acids. The CDR3 DNA follows: TGTGCCAGCAGCGGACCGCCGGGCCCCAATGAGCAGTTCTTC. This sequence encodes CASSGPPGPNEQFF. The full variable domain, rest sourced from reference TRBV9 and TRBJ2-1, is DSGVTQTPKHLITATGQRVTLRCSPRSGDLSVYWYQQSLDQGLQFLIQYYNGEERAKGNILERFSAQQFPDLHSELNLSSLELGDSALYFCASSGPPGPNEQFFGPGTRLTVL.

This chain uses TRBV1 with TRBJ1-3. TRBV1 is tagged as a pseudogene. This CDR3 region has 17 residues. The CDR3 loop reads CTSSQRGGALSGNTIYF. The DNA of the CDR3 is TGCACCAGCAGCCAGCGAGGGGGGGCGCTCTCTGGAAACACCATATATTTT.

The rearrangement uses TRBV27 and TRBJ2-1, with a weak D call TRBD1 (6 bases). V lost 2 bases to trimming and J lost 5 bases, with 10 bases between them. Germline loops: CDR1 MNHEY, CDR2 SMNVEV (reference sequence). The CDR3 extends over 14 amino acids. The CDR3 here is CASSLTGRHNEQFF. The DNA of the CDR3 is TGTGCCAGCAGTTTAACAGGGCGGCACAATGAGCAGTTCTTC.

This rearrangement joins TRBV4-1 to TRBJ2-2, with 10 positions matching TRBD2. Germline V CDR1 and CDR2: MGHRA, YSYEKL. Germline trimming cut 1 base from V and 5 bases from J; bases unmatched to any gene: 4. The CDR3 sequence is 16 residues long. CDR3: CASSQASGGETGELFF. In DNA form, the CDR3 reads TGCGCCAGCAGCCAAGCTAGCGGGGGAGAAACCGGGGAGCTGTTTTTT.